This T cell receptor beta chain was profiled in a study of PD-1 blockade in classical Hodgkin lymphoma. With no exception, relapse followed autologous stem cell transplantation in all patients, and brentuximab vedotin exposure varied. Responses achieved at best were complete response, partial response or progressive disease. Profiling relied on immunoSEQ multiplex PCR, and the TCRdb table lists in-frame clones only, not all of them. The profile covers 35,000 to 45,000 clones, with roughly three quarters appearing a single time and approximately 14% taken by the ten largest. The CDR3 spans 15 residues. Trimming shortened V by 2 bases and J by 0 bases, and 5 bases separated the two germline ends. Germline V gives CDR1 SEHNR, CDR2 FQNEAQ (reference sequence).

The receptor was derived from a human donor with classical Hodgkin lymphoma. The chain combines TRBV7-9 with TRBJ1-6; no clear D gene. The sequenced sample was peripheral blood mononuclear cells (PBMCs), obtained before the second cycle of nivolumab. The CDR3: CASSLSSSYNSPLHF. CDR3 in DNA: TGTGCCAGCAGCTTATCTAGCTCCTATAATTCACCCCTCCACTTT.